The 11 T cell receptor beta chains below were found in one sample sequenced in a study of T cells after yellow fever vaccination. TCRdb redid the calling of the 5' RACE reads with MiXCR, one entry per CDR3 protein. Here the sample spans some 600,000 distinct CDR3 sequences, around a sixth being singletons. The material sequenced was PBMCs, taken 4 to 6 days after the first yellow fever vaccination. Receptor source: a man aged 18 to 30 who received the YFV17D yellow fever vaccine.

This clonotype was seen a few times. The V gene is TRBV6-4, the J gene TRBJ2-1; D could derive from TRBD1 or TRBD2 (5 bases each). Trimming cost V 8 bases and J 5 bases, with 10 bases left between them. There are 12 residues in the CDR3. Germline-derived CDR1 and CDR2 are MRHNA and SNTAGT. The CDR3 DNA sequence: TGTGCCAGCCGGGACCGCAACAATGAGCAGTTCTTC. Its translation: CASRDRNNEQFF.

The J gene is TRBJ1-1, the V gene TRBV9; no clear D. This CDR3 comprises 12 residues. Germline V gives CDR1 SGDLS, CDR2 YYNGEE. CDR3 protein: CASRALNTEAFF. The DNA of the CDR3 is TGTGCAAGTAGGGCTCTGAACACTGAAGCTTTCTTT.

This chain uses TRBV20-1 with TRBJ1-4, with 11 bases matching TRBD1. CDR3 length: 14 residues. Germline lookup yields CDR1 DFQATT and CDR2 SNEGSKA (reference sequence). V was pared by 0 bases and J by 15 bases, with 9 bases of the junction left unmatched. The CDR3 region is CSARDRDRGVMMFF. Written as DNA, the CDR3 is TGCAGTGCTAGAGATCGGGACAGGGGGGTTATGATGTTTTTT.

This clonotype was counted only a few times. The V and J genes are TRBV4-3 and TRBJ2-5, with a tentative D call TRBD2 (5 bases). From germline, CDR1 is LGHNA and CDR2 YSLEER. The CDR3 contains 15 residues. V dropped 0 bases and J dropped 0 bases, with 8 bases sitting between them. The CDR3 region is CASSQDGEHQETQYF. The CDR3, as DNA: TGCGCCAGCAGCCAAGATGGGGAGCACCAAGAGACCCAGTACTTC.

The J gene is TRBJ1-2, the V gene TRBV24-1, with D perhaps TRBD1 (6 bases). The V end lost 4 bases, the J end lost 3 bases, and 14 bases lay between the germline ends. The CDR3 spans 15 residues. In germline, CDR1 is KGHDR, CDR2 SFDVKD. As DNA, the CDR3 is TGTGCCACCAGTGACCCCCAGGGGAGGGACTATGGCTACACCTTC. Encoded protein: CATSDPQGRDYGYTF.

The V gene is TRBV9, the J gene TRBJ2-1; TRBD2 might be the D (5 bases). Germline-derived CDR1 and CDR2 are SGDLS and YYNGEE. CDR3 length: 14 residues. Trimming removed 0 bases from V and 6 bases from J, with 10 bases in between. CDR3 in amino acids: CASSVVSGFNEQFF. CDR3 DNA sequence: TGTGCCAGCAGCGTAGTGAGCGGTTTCAATGAGCAGTTCTTC.

This clonotype was counted a few times. The genes are TRBV6-2 or TRBV6-3 and TRBJ1-1; a possible D gene is TRBD1 (6 bases). Trimming left V 4 bases short and J 4 bases short, with 10 bases between. This CDR3 is 13 amino acids long. CDR1 is MNHEY, CDR2 SVGEGT, per germline. CDR3 DNA sequence: TGTGCCAGCAGTTCCCAGGGGTTCACTGAAGCTTTCTTT. It is translated as CASSSQGFTEAFF.

This clonotype has more than one count but fewer than ten. The CDR3 DNA sequence: TGCGCCAGCAGCCAAGATCGCCTCAACGTTTTCCGTGGGAAACTGTTTTTT. Translating gives CASSQDRLNVFRGKLFF. The chain couples TRBV4-3 to TRBJ1-4; D call uncertain. This CDR3 spans 17 amino acids. Germline V lookup: CDR1 LGHNA, CDR2 YSLEER. The V and J ends lost 0 bases and 11 bases respectively, with 22 bases between them.

V is TRBV21-1 and J is TRBJ2-4. TRBV21-1 is given as a pseudogene. The CDR3 has 15 amino acids. This chain's CDR3 is CASSKGTEDKNIQYF. The CDR3 region has the DNA TGTGCCAGCAGCAAAGGCACAGAGGATAAAAACATTCAGTACTTC.

This clonotype showed up just a few times. V gene TRBV7-2 combines with J gene TRBJ2-5; D uncertain. V was shortened by 2 bases and J by 1 base, with 8 bases between the two germline ends. CDR3 length equals 14 residues. Germline V gene data show CDR1 as SGHTA and CDR2 as FQGNSA. Here the CDR3 reads CASSLLEFQETQYF. The DNA of the CDR3 is TGTGCCAGCAGCTTACTCGAGTTCCAAGAGACCCAGTACTTC. Full variable domain (missing parts from reference TRBV7-2 and TRBJ2-5): GAGVSQSPSNKVTEKGKDVELRCDPISGHTALYWYRQSLGQGLEFLIYFQGNSAPDKSGLPSDRFSAERTGGSVSTLTIQRTQQEDSAVYLCASSLLEFQETQYFGPGTRLLVL.

This clonotype was seen a handful of times. CDR3 coding DNA: TGCGCCAGCAGCCTAAGGGGAGGGGGATCTGAAGCTTTCTTT. As protein: CASSLRGGGSEAFF. The gene calls are TRBV4-1 and TRBJ1-1; D might be TRBD1 (6 bases). The V end lost 4 bases, the J end lost 6 bases, and 15 bases lay between the germline ends. This CDR3 spans 14 amino acids. Per germline, CDR1 MGHRA and CDR2 YSYEKL.